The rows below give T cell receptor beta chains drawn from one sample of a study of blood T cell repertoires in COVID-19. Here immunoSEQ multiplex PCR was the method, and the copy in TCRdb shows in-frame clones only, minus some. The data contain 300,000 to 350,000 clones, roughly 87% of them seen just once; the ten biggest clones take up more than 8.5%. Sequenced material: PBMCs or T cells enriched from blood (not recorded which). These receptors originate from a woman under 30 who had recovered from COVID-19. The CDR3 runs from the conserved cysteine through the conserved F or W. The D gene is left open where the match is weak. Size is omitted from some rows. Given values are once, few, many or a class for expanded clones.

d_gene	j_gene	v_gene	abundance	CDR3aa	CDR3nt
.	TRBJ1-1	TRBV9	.	CASSVGAGLNTEAFF	TGTGCCAGCAGCGTAGGGGCAGGGCTGAACACTGAAGCTTTCTTT
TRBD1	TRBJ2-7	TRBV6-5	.	CASSPLRDRGPPWYF	TGTGCCAGCAGTCCTCTCCGGGACAGGGGCCCCCCCTGGTACTTC
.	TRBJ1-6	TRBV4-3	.	CASSLGRENSPLHF	TGCGCCAGCAGCCTGGGGAGGGAAAATTCACCCCTCCACTTT
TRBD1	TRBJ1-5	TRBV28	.	CASSLWTGGNNQPQHF	TGTGCCAGCAGTCTATGGACAGGAGGCAACAATCAGCCCCAGCATTTT
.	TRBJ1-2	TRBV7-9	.	CASSREDRGGYTF	TGTGCCAGCAGCCGGGAGGACAGAGGCGGCTACACCTTC
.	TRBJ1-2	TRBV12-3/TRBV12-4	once	CASSLMADYGYTF	TGTGCCAGCAGTTTAATGGCAGACTATGGCTACACCTTC
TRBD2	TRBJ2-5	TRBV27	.	CASSSLAGGGRETQYF	TGTGCCAGCAGTTCCTTAGCGGGAGGGGGGAGAGAGACCCAGTACTTC
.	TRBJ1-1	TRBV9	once	CASSGEGRRNTEAFF	TGTGCCAGCAGCGGGGAGGGACGGAGGAACACTGAAGCTTTCTTT
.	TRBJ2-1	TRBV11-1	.	CASSKAAGILEQFF	TGTGCCAGCAGCAAGGCGGCAGGGATTCTTGAGCAGTTCTTC
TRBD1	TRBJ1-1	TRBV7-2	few	CASSKTGAGTEAFF	TGTGCCAGCAGCAAGACAGGGGCCGGCACTGAAGCTTTCTTT
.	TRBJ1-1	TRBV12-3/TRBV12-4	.	CASSRGTEAFF	TGTGCCAGCAGTCGGGGGACTGAAGCTTTCTTT
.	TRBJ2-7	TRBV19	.	CASSIAQGPYEQYF	TGTGCCAGTAGTATCGCGCAGGGTCCCTACGAGCAGTACTTC
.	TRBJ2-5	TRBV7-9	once	CASSLVGDGKETQYF	TGTGCCAGCAGCTTAGTTGGAGACGGAAAAGAGACCCAGTACTTC
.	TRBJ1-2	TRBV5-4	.	CASSPTGRGYTF	TGTGCCAGCAGCCCTACAGGGCGCGGCTACACCTTC
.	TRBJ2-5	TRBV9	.	CASSVEGRETQYF	TGTGCCAGCAGCGTCGAGGGGAGGGAGACCCAGTACTTC
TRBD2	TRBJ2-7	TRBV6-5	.	CASSYSGLAETYEQYF	TGTGCCAGCAGTTATTCGGGGCTAGCGGAGACCTACGAGCAGTACTTC
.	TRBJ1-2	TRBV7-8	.	CASSLGEGSHYGYTF	TGTGCCAGCAGCTTAGGCGAAGGGAGCCACTATGGCTACACCTTC
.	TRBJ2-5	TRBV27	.	CASSLLGLHRDRQTQYF	TGTGCCAGCAGTTTATTGGGCCTACACAGGGACCGGCAGACCCAGTACTTC
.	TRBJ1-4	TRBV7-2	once	CASSQVGGTFGEKLFF	TGTGCCAGCAGCCAGGTCGGGGGGACTTTTGGTGAAAAACTGTTTTTT
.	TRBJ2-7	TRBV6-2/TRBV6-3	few	CASSPLAGYGSYEQYF	TGTGCCAGCAGCCCTTTGGCAGGGTACGGCTCCTACGAGCAGTACTTC
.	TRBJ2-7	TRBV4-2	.	CASSQEGGEQYF	TGTGCCAGCAGCCAAGAAGGGGGCGAGCAGTACTTC
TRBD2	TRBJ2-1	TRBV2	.	CASSGLAGGGYNEQFF	TGTGCCAGCAGTGGACTAGCGGGGGGAGGGTACAATGAGCAGTTCTTC
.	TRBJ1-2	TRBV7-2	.	CASSLGQNAGYTF	TGTGCCAGCAGCTTAGGACAGAATGCCGGCTACACCTTC
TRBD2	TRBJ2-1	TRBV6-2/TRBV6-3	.	CASSYPASGINDEQFF	TGTGCCAGCAGTTACCCGGCTAGCGGGATTAACGATGAGCAGTTCTTC
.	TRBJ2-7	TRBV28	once	CASSQPSRGAYEQYF	TGTGCCAGCAGCCAACCGAGCAGGGGCGCCTACGAGCAGTACTTC
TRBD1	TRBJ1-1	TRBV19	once	CASSATGAGNTEAFF	TGTGCCAGTAGTGCCACAGGGGCCGGGAACACTGAAGCTTTCTTT
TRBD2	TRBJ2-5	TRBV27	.	CASSLRRGGLETQYF	TGTGCCAGCAGTTTAAGGCGGGGGGGCCTAGAGACCCAGTACTTC
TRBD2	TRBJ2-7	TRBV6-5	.	CASSYSTSGHYEQYF	TGTGCCAGCAGTTACTCGACTAGCGGTCACTACGAGCAGTACTTC
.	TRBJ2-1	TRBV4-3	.	CASSQDPEGSYNEQFF	TGCGCCAGCAGCCAAGATCCAGAGGGCAGCTACAATGAGCAGTTCTTC
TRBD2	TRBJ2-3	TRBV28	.	CASSLAGTVGWNTQYF	TGTGCCAGCAGTCTAGCGGGAACAGTAGGATGGAATACGCAGTATTTT
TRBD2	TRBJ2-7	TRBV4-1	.	CASSQNDMGLAPYEQYF	TGCGCCAGCAGCCAAAATGATATGGGACTAGCTCCCTACGAGCAGTACTTC
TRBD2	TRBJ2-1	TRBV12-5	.	CASGLVYSGGVNEQFF	TGTGCTAGTGGTTTGGTATATAGCGGGGGGGTCAATGAGCAGTTCTTC
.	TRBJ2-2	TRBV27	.	CASSFSAGPGELFF	TGTGCCAGCAGTTTTAGCGCCGGGCCCGGGGAGCTGTTTTTT
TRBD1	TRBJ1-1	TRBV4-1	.	CASSQKTGNPTEAFF	TGCGCCAGCAGCCAAAAGACAGGGAATCCCACTGAAGCTTTCTTT
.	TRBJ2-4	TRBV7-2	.	CASSPALAKNIQYF	TGTGCCAGCAGCCCAGCGTTAGCCAAAAACATTCAGTACTTC
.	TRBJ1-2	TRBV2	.	CASRDQGNYGYTF	TGTGCCAGCAGAGATCAGGGGAACTATGGCTACACCTTC
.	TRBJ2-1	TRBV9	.	CASSSGWNEQFF	TGTGCCAGCAGCTCAGGCTGGAATGAGCAGTTCTTC
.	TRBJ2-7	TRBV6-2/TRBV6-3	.	CASSSPRLGQILYEQYF	TGTGCCAGCAGCTCCCCCCGTCTGGGACAAATTCTCTACGAGCAGTACTTC
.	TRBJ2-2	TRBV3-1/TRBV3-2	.	CASSQDSGQLTGELFF	TGTGCCAGCAGCCAAGATTCGGGTCAGCTCACCGGGGAGCTGTTTTTT
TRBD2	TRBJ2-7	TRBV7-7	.	CASSRGLAGDTYEQYF	TGTGCCAGCAGCCGCGGACTAGCGGGAGATACCTACGAGCAGTACTTC
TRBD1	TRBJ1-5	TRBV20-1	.	CSASLRQGNQPQHF	TGCAGTGCTAGTTTGCGACAGGGGAATCAGCCCCAGCATTTT
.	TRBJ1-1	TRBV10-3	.	CAISDAGRVDVGTEAFF	TGTGCCATCAGTGACGCGGGGAGGGTTGATGTAGGCACTGAAGCTTTCTTT
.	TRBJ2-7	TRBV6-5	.	CASSNRGKQYF	TGTGCCAGCAGTAACCGAGGAAAGCAGTACTTC
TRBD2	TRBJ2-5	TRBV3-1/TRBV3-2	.	CASSQDRLAGGVETQYF	TGTGCCAGCAGCCAAGACCGACTAGCGGGAGGAGTAGAGACCCAGTACTTC
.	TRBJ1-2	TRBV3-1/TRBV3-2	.	CASSQATGGGLGYGYTF	TGTGCCAGCAGCCAAGCCACGGGGGGTGGATTGGGCTATGGCTACACCTTC
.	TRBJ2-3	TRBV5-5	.	CASSRGVASTDTQYF	TGTGCCAGCAGCCGAGGCGTGGCTAGCACAGATACGCAGTATTTT
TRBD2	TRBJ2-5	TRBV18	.	CASSPLSGSGRETQYF	TGTGCCAGCTCACCTCTTAGCGGGAGTGGTCGGGAGACCCAGTACTTC
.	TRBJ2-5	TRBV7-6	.	CASRPKSGGFRETQYF	TGTGCCAGCAGGCCTAAAAGTGGGGGCTTTCGGGAGACCCAGTACTTC
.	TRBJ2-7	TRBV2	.	CASSAIYEQYF	TGTGCCAGCAGTGCCATTTACGAGCAGTACTTC
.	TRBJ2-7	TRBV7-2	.	CASSSYSYEQYF	TGTGCCAGCAGCTCTTACAGCTACGAGCAGTACTTC